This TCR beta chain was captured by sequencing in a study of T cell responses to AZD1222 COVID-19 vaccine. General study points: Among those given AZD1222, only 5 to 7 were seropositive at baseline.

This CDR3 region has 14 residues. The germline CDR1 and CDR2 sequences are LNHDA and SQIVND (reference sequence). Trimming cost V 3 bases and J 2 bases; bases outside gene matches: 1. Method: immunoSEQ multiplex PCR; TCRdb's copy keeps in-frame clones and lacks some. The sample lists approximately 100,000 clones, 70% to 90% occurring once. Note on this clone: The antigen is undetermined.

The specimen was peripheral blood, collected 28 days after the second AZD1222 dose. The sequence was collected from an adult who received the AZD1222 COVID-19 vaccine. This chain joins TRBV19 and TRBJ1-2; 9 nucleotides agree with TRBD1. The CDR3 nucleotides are TGTGCCAGTAGTATCGACAGGGGGAACTATGGCTACACCTTC. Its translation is CASSIDRGNYGYTF.